A single T cell receptor (beta chain) is shown here with its context. This sample was included in a study of T cell responses to AZD1222 COVID-19 vaccine. The assay was immunoSEQ multiplex PCR, and TCRdb's table has in-frame clones only and misses some. The repertoire consists of 75,000 to 85,000 clones, with over 60% occurring once and the leading ten covering 25% to 30%. The starting material was peripheral blood, obtained 28 days after the second dose of the MenACWY control vaccine. The sequence came from an adult who received the MenACWY meningococcal vaccine as a control.

CDR3 loop: CASRIEATNEKLFF. CDR3 coding DNA: TGTGCCAGCAGGATTGAGGCAACTAATGAAAAACTGTTTTTT. The chain recombines TRBV6-5 with TRBJ1-4; D uncertain. This CDR3 region has 14 residues. Germline loops: CDR1 MNHEY, CDR2 SVGAGI. V lost 6 bases and J lost 0, with 8 bases in between.